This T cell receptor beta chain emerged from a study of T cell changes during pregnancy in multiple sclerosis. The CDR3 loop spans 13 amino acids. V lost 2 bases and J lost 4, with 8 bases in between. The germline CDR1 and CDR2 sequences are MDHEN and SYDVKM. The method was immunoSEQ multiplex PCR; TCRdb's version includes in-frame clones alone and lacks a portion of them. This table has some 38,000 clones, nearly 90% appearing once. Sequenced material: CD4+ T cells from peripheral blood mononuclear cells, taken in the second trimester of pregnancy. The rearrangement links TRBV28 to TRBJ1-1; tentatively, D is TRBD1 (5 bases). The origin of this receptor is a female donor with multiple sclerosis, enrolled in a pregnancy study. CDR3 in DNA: TGTGCCAGCAGTTTAAGGGGCTCCACTGAAGCTTTCTTT. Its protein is CASSLRGSTEAFF. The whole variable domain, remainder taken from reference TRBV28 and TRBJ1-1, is DVKVTQSSRYLVKRTGEKVFLECVQDMDHENMFWYRQDPGLGLRLIYFSYDVKMKEKGDIPEGYSVSREKKERFSLILESASTNQTSMYLCASSLRGSTEAFFGQGTRLTVV.